The sample holds a few counts of the clone carrying this TCR beta chain. Its antigen is currently unknown. Unique molecular identifiers had been added to the TCR beta cDNA libraries. Roughly 500,000 cDNA molecules were obtained from roughly 0.93 to 9.6 million T cells. TCRdb re-called the PCR reads with MiXCR, one entry per CDR3 protein. This sample has about 500,000 distinct CDR3 sequences, with under 55% found just once. CDR1 is SQVTM and CDR2 is ANQGSEA in the germline V gene. Trimming took 8 bases from V and 7 from J, leaving 21 bases between them. This CDR3 is built from 13 residues. This sample was taken from a study of post-analysis software for immune sequencing data. About the study: Patients had relapsing-remitting, secondary progressive or progressive-relapsing multiple sclerosis; some lacked subtype. Study observations and caveats: TRBV5-6, TRBV5-1 and TRBV20-1 were among 4 or 5 TRBV segments more frequent in patients than controls.

This chain connects TRBV29-1 to TRBJ2-7, with D possibly TRBD1 on 6 matching bases. This TCR was sampled from a girl aged 5 to 17 with multiple sclerosis. Sequencing was done on a sample of blood. The CDR3 protein is CSLRDTTWGEQYF. CDR3 coding DNA: TGCAGCCTCCGGGACACGACTTGGGGAGAGCAGTACTTC.